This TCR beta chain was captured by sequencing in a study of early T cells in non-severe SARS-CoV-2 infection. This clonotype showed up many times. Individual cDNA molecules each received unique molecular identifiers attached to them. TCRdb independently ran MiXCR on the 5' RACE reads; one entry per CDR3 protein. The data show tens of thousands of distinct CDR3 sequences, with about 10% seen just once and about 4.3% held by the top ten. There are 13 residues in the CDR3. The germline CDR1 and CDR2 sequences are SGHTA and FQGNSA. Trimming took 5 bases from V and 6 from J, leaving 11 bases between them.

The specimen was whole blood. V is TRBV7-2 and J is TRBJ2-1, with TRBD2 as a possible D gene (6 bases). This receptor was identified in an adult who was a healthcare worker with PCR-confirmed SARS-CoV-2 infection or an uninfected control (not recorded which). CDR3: CASSLSGINEQFF. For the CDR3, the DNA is TGTGCCAGCAGCCTTAGCGGTATCAATGAGCAGTTCTTC.